The clone carrying this T cell receptor (beta chain) was observed a single time. Germline V gives CDR1 SGDLS, CDR2 YYNGEE. The CDR3 is made up of 17 amino acids. V shed 0 bases and J shed 4 bases, with 17 bases lying between them. These data belong to a study of blood T cell repertoires in COVID-19. Study-wide context: From the United States, Italy and Spain came samples of acute and convalescent COVID-19. Nucleic acid was either cDNA or gDNA, and it came from T cells, B-cell-depleted T cells, or PBMCs.

Per the authors' pipeline: Estimates of nucleated cell counts were drawn from the amplification of reference gene primers. Assay: immunoSEQ multiplex PCR; the TCRdb copy retains only in-frame clones and omits some. V, J and clone size were drawn from that table, and D and trimming were deduced from the DNA. The repertoire holds around 110,000 clones, with about four fifths as singletons. The V call is TRBV9, the J call TRBJ2-1; TRBD2 is a possible D gene (5 bases). The specimen sequenced was peripheral blood. The clonotype originates from a man in his sixties with active or convalescent COVID-19. CDR3 nucleotide sequence: TGTGCCAGCAGCGTAGCTGGGTCGAGTAGCGATTACAATGAGCAGTTCTTC. Protein: CASSVAGSSSDYNEQFF.